A single T cell receptor beta chain is shown here with its context. Its antigen is as yet unknown. This CDR3 region has 12 residues. Trimming removed 6 bases from V and 10 bases from J; junction bases left unmatched: 5. From germline, CDR1 is MNHEY and CDR2 SVGAGI. Genomic DNA came from blood conventional CD4+ T cells gated CD25-low CD127-high. Assay used: immunoSEQ multiplex PCR; TCRdb lists only in-frame clones, some missing. Of around 29,000 clones detected, 96% appear once; the ten largest clones hold over 0.35%. The entry originates in a study of regulatory and conventional T cells in RAG deficiency. Overall study results and limits: Control T-cell subsets had markedly higher Shannon entropy and lower Simpson indices than RAG-deficient patients.

These same records also appear under a second study, on regulatory T cells. That work states: The primer mix had 52 TRBV and 13 TRBJ primers. Skewed V and J usage and few unique V-J pairs marked patient repertoires, most in Tregs.

Material for sequencing was CD25- CD4+ T cells sorted from blood. The chain recombines TRBV6-5 with TRBJ2-1; 8 nucleotides match TRBD1. The source is a human donor in good health. The CDR3 loop reads CASRHRGWEQFF. As DNA, the CDR3 is TGTGCCAGCAGACACAGGGGGTGGGAGCAGTTCTTC.